Below, 29 T cell receptor beta chains from the same sample are listed, as sequenced in a study of CD8 T cells in Susac syndrome. Random-hexamer reverse transcription was applied to roughly 0.5 to 1 ug RNA. TCRdb re-called the immunoSEQ multiplex PCR reads with MiXCR, one entry per CDR3 protein. The sample has about 90,000 distinct CDR3 sequences; around 96% are singletons. Sequenced: CD8+ T cells from PBMCs. All receptors come from a human donor with Susac syndrome.

The gene calls are TRBV13 and TRBJ1-1; D is unresolved. Trimming pared 5 bases from V and 2 bases from J, leaving 15 bases between. Looked up from germline, CDR1 is PRHDT and CDR2 is FYEKMQ (reference sequence). The CDR3 has 15 amino acids. In DNA form, the CDR3 reads TGTGCCAGCAGCCCCCGTCGGGCGGCCAACACTGAAGCTTTCTTT. Its translation is CASSPRRAANTEAFF.

The chain has TRBV7-2 and TRBJ2-1, with 11 bases aligning to TRBD2. CDR1 and CDR2 from the germline V gene are SGHTA and FQGNSA. This CDR3 has 16 amino acids. The ends lost 5 bases at V and 6 bases at J; junction bases unmatched: 9. CDR3 protein: CASSPLLAGGGNEQFF. As DNA, the CDR3 is TGTGCCAGCAGCCCCCTGCTAGCGGGGGGAGGCAATGAGCAGTTCTTC.

The chain carries TRBV2 and TRBJ2-4; D gene unclear. The CDR3 consists of 11 residues. The germline V gene encodes CDR1 SNHLY and CDR2 FYNNEI. V was trimmed by 8 bases and J by 3 bases, leaving 5 bases between them. DNA of the CDR3: TGTGCCAGCTCCAGCAAAAACATTCAGTACTTC. It yields the protein CASSSKNIQYF.

The V call is TRBV20-1, the J call TRBJ1-1; D unresolved. This CDR3 comprises 12 residues. Germline V CDR1 and CDR2: DFQATT, SNEGSKA (reference sequence). V lost 2 bases to trimming and J lost 1 base, with 5 bases between them. CDR3 in amino acids: CSARSGNTEAFF. The CDR3 DNA sequence: TGCAGTGCTAGATCCGGGAACACTGAAGCTTTCTTT.

J is TRBJ2-3 and V is TRBV7-6; D is perhaps TRBD1 (6 bases). The germline V gene has CDR1 SGHVS and CDR2 FNYEAQ. Trimming removed 0 bases from V and 5 bases from J, with 12 bases in between. The CDR3 has 15 residues. This chain's CDR3 is CASSLAPGEVDTQYF. In DNA, the CDR3 is TGTGCCAGCAGCTTAGCACCAGGGGAAGTAGATACGCAGTATTTT.

The V and J genes are TRBV29-1 and TRBJ2-5; 8 bases agree with TRBD1. The CDR3 length is 15 residues. The ends lost 0 bases at V and 7 bases at J; junction bases unmatched: 10. In germline, CDR1 is SQVTM, CDR2 ANQGSEA. Here the CDR3 reads CSVEDGTGPLRTQYF. DNA for the CDR3: TGCAGCGTTGAAGATGGGACAGGCCCCTTGAGGACCCAGTACTTC. Based on the CDR3 plus reference TRBV29-1 and TRBJ2-5, the full variable domain is SAVISQKPSRDICQRGTSLTIQCQVDSQVTMMFWYRQQPGQSLTLIATANQGSEATYESGFVIDKFPISRPNLTFSTLTVSNMSPEDSSIYLCSVEDGTGPLRTQYFGPGTRLLVL.

This clonotype came up once. This chain joins TRBV29-1 and TRBJ1-2; no reliable D call. Between the trimmed V and J ends, which lost 5 bases and 8 bases, there was a span of 24 bases. The CDR3 spans 15 residues. Germline values: CDR1 SQVTM, CDR2 ANQGSEA. The CDR3 DNA sequence: TGCAGCGTTAGCCCTCATTTGAGGGCCGGAGAAGGCTACACCTTC. Its translation is CSVSPHLRAGEGYTF.

This chain connects TRBV5-4 to TRBJ2-7; TRBD1 is a possible D gene (5 bases). Germline-derived CDR1 and CDR2 are SGHNT and YYREEE (reference sequence). With 2 bases removed from V and 0 bases from J, the gap between germline ends came to 9 bases. The length of the CDR3 is 14 residues. The CDR3 protein is CASSLGDPSYEQYF. The CDR3 nucleotides are TGTGCCAGCAGCTTAGGGGATCCCTCCTACGAGCAGTACTTC.

The chain combines TRBV4-1 with TRBJ2-3, with D possibly TRBD1 on 6 matching bases. The CDR3 extends over 14 amino acids. Germline values: CDR1 MGHRA, CDR2 YSYEKL. The V gene lost 6 bases and the J gene lost 4 bases, with 14 bases spanning the gap. This CDR3 is CASRKMQGSDTQYF. For the CDR3, the DNA is TGCGCCAGCAGAAAGATGCAGGGGTCAGATACGCAGTATTTT.

V is TRBV3-1 and J is TRBJ1-4; no reliable D call. This CDR3 comprises 13 residues. From germline, CDR1 is LGHDT and CDR2 YNNKEL (reference sequence). Trimming left V 1 base short and J 8 bases short, with 8 bases between. The CDR3 protein is CASSQGAFEKLFF. CDR3 sequence (DNA): TGTGCCAGCAGCCAAGGGGCCTTCGAAAAACTGTTTTTT.

The V call is TRBV4-1, the J call TRBJ1-6, with TRBD1 as a possible D gene (6 bases). V was pared by 4 bases and J by 6 bases, with 19 bases between. The CDR3 length is 17 residues. CDR1 is MGHRA, CDR2 YSYEKL, per germline. The CDR3 bases are TGCGCCAGCAGCCCCCTCCCCAGGGGCAATACTAATTCACCCCTCCACTTT. Translation gives CASSPLPRGNTNSPLHF.

V and J are TRBV9 and TRBJ1-2; TRBD1 matches 7 bases. CDR1 SGDLS and CDR2 YYNGEE come from the germline V gene. There are 15 residues in the CDR3. The J segment lost 3 bases and the V segment lost 4 bases, leaving 9 bases of the junction unmatched. CDR3 nucleotide sequence: TGTGCCAGCAGCCCTTGGACAGGTGGAGACTATGGCTACACCTTC. This gives the protein CASSPWTGGDYGYTF.

The chain combines TRBV29-1 with TRBJ1-3, with a weak D call TRBD1 (6 bases). The germline CDR1 and CDR2 sequences are SQVTM and ANQGSEA. Trimming cost V 7 bases and J 0 bases, with 13 bases left between them. The length of the CDR3 is 14 residues. CDR3 DNA sequence: TGCAGCGCGCTGAAACAGGGCTCTGGAAACACCATATATTTT. Amino acids: CSALKQGSGNTIYF.

The chain links TRBV20-1 to TRBJ2-3; 10 nucleotides align to TRBD2. Germline trimming cut 2 bases from V and 5 bases from J; bases unmatched to any gene: 7. The length of the CDR3 is 15 residues. Germline V CDR1 and CDR2: DFQATT, SNEGSKA (reference sequence). The CDR3 loop reads CSARIPLAGIDTQYF. The CDR3 region has the DNA TGCAGTGCTAGAATTCCACTAGCGGGGATAGATACGCAGTATTTT.

The chain uses TRBV20-1 and TRBJ2-3; D tentatively fits TRBD1 or TRBD2 (5 bases each). Germline V gene data show CDR1 as DFQATT and CDR2 as SNEGSKA (reference sequence). The CDR3 has 15 amino acids. V was pared by 6 bases and J by 6 bases, with 22 bases between. The CDR3 nucleotides read TGCAGTGCCCAGACAGTGGCGGGCTTGGCGGATACGCAGTATTTT. Translating it yields CSAQTVAGLADTQYF.

In this sample, this clonotype turned up once. The chain employs TRBV4-3 and TRBJ1-2, with TRBD1 as a possible D gene (5 bases). The V end was cut by 4 bases, the J end by 4 bases, with 16 bases between. CDR1 is LGHNA and CDR2 is YSLEER in the germline V gene. This CDR3 comprises 15 residues. CDR3 DNA sequence: TGCGCCAGCAGCCGTGGGACTGGGCTTACCTATGGCTACACCTTC. This codes for CASSRGTGLTYGYTF.

The gene calls are TRBV6-1 and TRBJ2-5, with D hard to call. Germline CDR1 reads MNHNS; CDR2 reads SASEGT. V was clipped by 3 bases and J by 0 bases, with 8 bases between them. The CDR3 runs to 14 residues. In DNA, the CDR3 is TGTGCCAGCAGTGAGAGCATCTACCAAGAGACCCAGTACTTC. The encoded protein is CASSESIYQETQYF.

This sequence joins TRBV7-2 and TRBJ2-7; a weak D match, TRBD1 (5 bases). With 2 bases removed from V and 6 bases from J, the gap between germline ends came to 14 bases. The V gene's germline CDR1 is SGHTA and CDR2 FQGNSA. The CDR3 is 14 residues long. The CDR3 sequence: CASSLLGRVGEQYF. For the CDR3, the DNA is TGTGCCAGCAGCTTACTAGGCAGGGTAGGCGAGCAGTACTTC.

The chain joins TRBV7-9 to TRBJ1-5; tentatively, D is TRBD1 (5 bases). The CDR3 is made up of 14 amino acids. Trimming took 3 bases from V and 7 from J, leaving 13 bases between them. CDR1 and CDR2 (germline): SEHNR, FQNEAQ (reference sequence). The CDR3 loop reads CASSLGGAKQPQHF. CDR3 sequence (DNA): TGTGCCAGCAGCTTGGGAGGGGCCAAGCAGCCCCAGCATTTT.

The chain uses TRBV4-2 and TRBJ2-7; D is unresolved. The CDR3 is 14 residues long. CDR1 LGHNA and CDR2 YNFKEQ come from the germline V gene. V lost 0 bases and J 5 bases, leaving 11 bases between the germline ends. The CDR3 coding sequence is TGTGCCAGCAGCCAAGACGGCGGAAGGGACGAGCAGTACTTC. It yields the protein CASSQDGGRDEQYF.

This clonotype has a single count. The J gene is TRBJ2-7, the V gene TRBV20-1; D could derive from TRBD1 or TRBD2 (5 bases each). The CDR3 totals 14 residues. Trimming took off 3 bases at V and 5 bases at J, with 17 bases between the two ends. Germline CDR1 is DFQATT and CDR2 is SNEGSKA (reference sequence). CDR3: CSARGRVGVHEQYF. In DNA, the CDR3 is TGCAGTGCTAGGGGCCGGGTGGGGGTCCACGAGCAGTACTTC.

The V and J genes are TRBV5-1 and TRBJ1-6; possibly TRBD1 for D (5 bases). V lost 0 bases, J lost 7 bases, and 5 bases lay in between. This CDR3 contains 13 residues. Per germline, CDR1 SGHRS and CDR2 YFSETQ. The CDR3, as DNA: TGCGCCAGCAGCTTGGGGGACAATTCACCCCTCCACTTT. It codes for CASSLGDNSPLHF.

The chain couples TRBV20-1 to TRBJ2-3, with 7 nucleotides matching TRBD2. The ends lost 0 bases at V and 0 bases at J; junction bases unmatched: 6. This CDR3 has 16 amino acids. CDR1 DFQATT and CDR2 SNEGSKA come from the germline V gene (reference sequence). CDR3 residues: CSARDTSGDSTDTQYF. CDR3 nucleotide sequence: TGCAGTGCTAGAGATACCAGCGGGGATAGCACAGATACGCAGTATTTT.

The genes are TRBV10-3 and TRBJ2-5; 7 bases are a match to TRBD1. V trimming: 0 bases; J trimming: 4 bases; junction bases outside the gene matches: 2. The CDR3 runs to 14 residues. Germline CDR1 is ENHRY and CDR2 is SYGVKD. The CDR3 bases are TGTGCCATCAGTGAGTCGACAGGGCGAGAGACCCAGTACTTC. The encoded protein is CAISESTGRETQYF.

As DNA, the CDR3 is TGTGCCAGCAGCTTCCGCGGGTATAGCACAGATACGCAGTATTTT. This sequence encodes CASSFRGYSTDTQYF. The chain employs TRBV11-2 and TRBJ2-3, with D possibly TRBD2 on 5 matching bases. CDR1 is SGHAT and CDR2 is FQNNGV in the germline V gene. V dropped 3 bases and J dropped 0 bases, with 10 bases sitting between them. The CDR3 sequence is 15 residues long.

The rearrangement joins TRBV7-9 to TRBJ1-2; D is ambiguous. Germline lookup yields CDR1 SEHNR and CDR2 FQNEAQ (reference sequence). V was pared by 3 bases and J by 7 bases, with 15 bases between. The CDR3 contains 14 residues. CDR3 protein: CASSLDLGRRGYTF. CDR3 nucleotides: TGTGCCAGCAGCTTGGATCTGGGCCGTCGTGGCTACACCTTC.

This clonotype came up once. The chain uses TRBV3-1 and TRBJ2-7, with D unresolved. Germline loops: CDR1 LGHDT, CDR2 YNNKEL (reference sequence). V was trimmed by 0 bases and J by 5 bases, leaving 8 bases between them. The CDR3 consists of 13 residues. CDR3 sequence (DNA): TGTGCCAGCAGCCAAGATTTGGATGACGAGCAGTACTTC. It is translated as CASSQDLDDEQYF.

This rearrangement joins TRBV20-1 to TRBJ2-7; 8 bases map to TRBD2. Germline CDR1 and CDR2: DFQATT and SNEGSKA (reference sequence). After removal of 1 base from V and 3 bases from J, the junction contained 2 bases not matched to a gene. The CDR3 spans 13 residues. The CDR3 DNA reads TGCAGTGCTAGAGTCCTAGCGGGCTACGAGCAGTACTTC. It encodes CSARVLAGYEQYF.

The chain joins TRBV18 to TRBJ1-4; possibly TRBD1 for D (5 bases). The V end was cut by 2 bases, the J end by 5 bases, with 9 bases between. The CDR3 is 14 residues long. From germline, CDR1 is KGHSH and CDR2 LQKENI. CDR3 in DNA: TGTGCCAGCTCACCAGGGGACCAAAATGAAAAACTGTTTTTT. Amino acid sequence: CASSPGDQNEKLFF.